This entry features one T cell receptor (beta chain) sequence. What this receptor recognizes is not known. Per-base quality was not reported, and no clone a single base away is much larger than it. This sample was taken from a study of Ad26.COV2.S vaccination and SARS-CoV-2 variants (dated by TCRdb to the early 2020s). For context, the study as a whole: Donors in the vaccine arm were drawn from COV1001, a multicentre, randomized, double-blind, placebo-controlled phase I-IIa trial testing Ad26.COV2.S in healthy adults. Investigators remained blinded to trial group allocation during experiments and outcome assessment. A total of 32 samples were included in the TCR-sequenced set, comprising 19 Ad26.COV2.S vaccine recipients, 5 placebo recipients and 8 SARS-CoV-2 convalescent individuals. Trial participants were randomized into five groups of five: low-dose or high-dose Ad26.COV2.S given once or twice, or placebo on both occasions. Ad26.COV2.S was administered intramuscularly at 5 x 10^10 or 1 x 10^11 viral particles, either as a single shot or as two shots given 56 days apart. The specificity and breadth of SARS-CoV-2-reactive T cell receptors after Ad26.COV2.S vaccination were assessed by TCRbeta repertoire sequencing. Study-wide findings and limitations: The authors noted that total T cell responses may have been underestimated by the TCR breadth and depth analyses. After vaccination, spike-specific CD8+ and CD4+ T cell responses were reported to show substantial breadth. Vaccine and placebo recipients had comparable non-spike TCR breadth, which fits with the vaccine containing only spike. Comparing responses between vaccine doses or regimens was not something the study was powered to do. Compared with placebo recipients, Ad26.COV2.S recipients showed higher spike-specific TCR breadth (P = 0.0014).

V is clipped by 6 bases and J by 9 bases, and the sequence between their germline boundaries is 9 bases long. The CDR3 spans 11 residues, from the cysteine through the phenylalanine. Of all the DNA, just the CDR3 is kept, 33 bases in frame from base 1. The immunoSEQ Assay was used to sequence TCRbeta CDR3 regions. After extraction, genomic DNA underwent amplification by bias-controlled multiplex PCR, followed by high-throughput sequencing. In the source study's methods: To quantify the absolute abundance of each unique TCRbeta CDR3 region, sequences were collapsed and filtered. T cell fraction was estimated by normalizing TCRbeta template counts to usable DNA, which was measured by amplifying reference genes present in all nucleated cells. Repertoire TCRs were annotated as SARS-CoV-2-specific when V gene, CDR3 amino acid sequence and J gene were exactly matched to a known reactive TCR set. MIRA supplied the reference SARS-CoV-2 TCR set, which was filtered for enrichment in COVID-19-positive ImmuneCODE repertoires so that public or cross-reactive TCRs were removed. Drawing on the MIRA antigens, annotated TCRs were analysed further at the level of specific ORF or position within ORF. Depth was the summed frequency of annotated unique rearrangements, while breadth was defined as annotated unique rearrangements over total unique productive rearrangements. TCR breadth was compared between groups using two-sided Wilcoxon rank-sum tests. TCRdb mirrors the immuneACCESS table, restricted to in-frame sequences. Some clones are absent from its copies; in checked studies, under half trace to an unresolved V gene, and the reason for the others is unknown. The V and J calls and clone size come from that table; D and trimming were worked out from the DNA. This sample holds about 350,000 clones; around 89% were observed only once. 5% of the sample belongs to the ten largest clones.

The sample's treatment or condition label is to be understood as: about 20 received Ad26.COV2.S at low or high dose, single or two shots; about five received placebo; per-sample allocation not given. Repertoires of vaccine and placebo recipients were sequenced from samples collected on day 63 after the first injection. Cohort 1b enrolled fewer than 30 adults aged 18-55 years at a single site in Boston, USA, between 29 July and 7 August 2020. Ad26.COV2.S consisted of a replication-incompetent adenovirus type 26 vector by which a prefusion-stabilized SARS-CoV-2 spike protein from the original Wuhan strain was expressed.

Specimen: peripheral blood, collected in a trial of Ad26.COV2.S vaccine versus placebo. The chain joins TRBV12-3 or TRBV12-4 to TRBJ2-1; the D gene is possibly TRBD1, with 6 bases matching. The clonotype comes from a person aged 18-60 years who received the Ad26.COV2.S COVID-19 vaccine or a placebo. The CDR3: CASRSQGEQFF. In nucleotides, the sequence is TGTGCCAGCAGATCACAGGGTGAGCAGTTCTTC.